The clone carrying this T cell receptor (beta chain) was recorded many times. What it binds is unknown. Time point in this sample: patch test 3, about 24 weeks after DPC sensitization. Treatment indicated: therapeutic diphenylcyclopropenone sensitization with weekly scalp DPC. The record originates from a study of human T cells and chemical hapten exposure. Study context: For sensitization, 2% DPC was applied to an approximately 2 cm by approximately 2 cm patch of upper inner arm skin. It was small differences in pooled library volume that mainly caused per-sample TCR yields to vary.

Using its own MiXCR run on the RACE reads, TCRdb lists one record per CDR3 protein. Of about 110,000 distinct CDR3 sequences in the sample, 34% were seen once. Points from the study as a whole: Expanded TCR counts at PT1 went up together with patch test score, a positive correlation. Significantly more large CDR3 similarity clusters were formed by expanded TCRs than by controls.

With V trimmed by 1 base and J by 5 bases, 2 bases remained unmatched. This CDR3 region has 14 residues. The chain has TRBV12-3 or TRBV12-4 and TRBJ2-3; the match to TRBD2 covers 8 bases. The TCR comes from a man aged 40-50 years with alopecia areata. Some clones in this sample may be carry-over from other donors' samples. The sequences come from whole blood, collected in connection with sensitization to the hapten diphenylcyclopropenone (DPC). CDR3 sequence: CASSLVLAGDTQYF. The CDR3 DNA reads as TGTGCCAGCAGTTTAGTCCTAGCGGGAGATACGCAGTATTTT.